One and the same sample provided the 24 T cell receptor beta chains below, sequenced in a study of siplizumab effects on memory and regulatory T cells. The data were produced by immunoSEQ multiplex PCR, yet TCRdb's version contains in-frame clones alone and is incomplete. This table holds under 85,000 clones, over 70% found once. Sample: Tregs sorted from blood. The origin of the receptors is a human donor in good health.

The gene calls are TRBV5-6 and TRBJ2-7; either TRBD1 or TRBD2 may fit D (5 bases each). The length of the CDR3 is 15 residues. Germline CDR1 reads SGHDT; CDR2 reads YYEEEE. Trimming took 2 bases from V and 8 from J, leaving 20 bases between them. This CDR3 is CASSFQGPGLGQQYF. Here the CDR3 DNA reads TGTGCCAGCAGCTTCCAGGGTCCGGGGTTGGGTCAGCAGTACTTC. Combining the CDR3 with reference TRBV5-6 and TRBJ2-7 gives the whole variable domain DAGVTQSPTHLIKTRGQQVTLRCSPKSGHDTVSWYQQALGQGPQFIFQYYEEEERQRGNFPDRFSGHQFPNYSSELNVNALLLGDSALYLCASSFQGPGLGQQYFGPGTRLTVT.

The chain employs TRBV19 and TRBJ2-5; no reliable D call. The V gene's germline CDR1 is LNHDA and CDR2 SQIVND (reference sequence). V gave up 5 bases and J gave up 5 bases, with 12 bases separating them. The length of the CDR3 is 13 residues. Written as DNA, the CDR3 is TGTGCCAGTAGTGCCCATAGTGGGGAGACCCAGTACTTC. Protein: CASSAHSGETQYF.

The CDR3 bases are TGTGCCAGCAGGCTGACCGGGTCTGGAAACACCATATATTTT. This gives the protein CASRLTGSGNTIYF. J is TRBJ1-3 and V is TRBV27; no clear D. The CDR3 totals 14 residues. CDR1 MNHEY and CDR2 SMNVEV come from the germline V gene (reference sequence). With 6 bases removed from V and 1 base from J, the gap between germline ends came to 10 bases.

This chain joins TRBV28 and TRBJ2-1; TRBD1 aligns across 8 bases. Trimming removed 0 bases from V and 7 bases from J; junction bases left unmatched: 5. Germline V gene data show CDR1 as MDHEN and CDR2 as SYDVKM. CDR3 length: 15 residues. The CDR3 DNA is TGTGCCAGCAGTTTATGGGCAGGGGGCCAAAATGAGCAGTTCTTC. Amino acid sequence: CASSLWAGGQNEQFF. Complete variable domain (other parts from reference TRBV28 and TRBJ2-1): DVKVTQSSRYLVKRTGEKVFLECVQDMDHENMFWYRQDPGLGLRLIYFSYDVKMKEKGDIPEGYSVSREKKERFSLILESASTNQTSMYLCASSLWAGGQNEQFFGPGTRLTVL.

The V call is TRBV18, the J call TRBJ2-7; TRBD2 matches 7 bases. The V and J ends lost 3 bases and 5 bases, in that order; junction bases with no gene match: 7. CDR1 is KGHSH, CDR2 LQKENI, per germline. CDR3 length equals 14 residues. The DNA of the CDR3 is TGTGCCAGCTCACCCGGGGCGGGAGTCAACGAGCAGTACTTC. Residues: CASSPGAGVNEQYF.

The J gene is TRBJ2-1, the V gene TRBV19; D not resolved. The CDR3 loop spans 15 amino acids. Germline V lookup: CDR1 LNHDA, CDR2 SQIVND (reference sequence). The V end was cut by 3 bases, the J end by 3 bases, with 12 bases between. The CDR3 nucleotides are TGTGCCAGTAGTATTAGTTCTGGAAACTACAATGAGCAGTTCTTC. Translating gives CASSISSGNYNEQFF.

The CDR3 loop is CASSIDPVYYGYTF. CDR3 DNA: TGTGCCAGTAGTATAGATCCGGTATACTATGGCTACACCTTC. This rearrangement joins TRBV19 to TRBJ1-2; D gene unclear. CDR1 is LNHDA and CDR2 is SQIVND in the germline V gene (reference sequence). The CDR3 consists of 14 residues. The V and J ends lost 0 bases and 3 bases respectively, with 8 bases between them.

The CDR3 DNA sequence: TGTGCCAGCAGTAACCCTGGTTTGGGGGGGACTGAAGCTTTCTTT. This codes for CASSNPGLGGTEAFF. V gene TRBV27 combines with J gene TRBJ1-1; D perhaps matches TRBD1 (5 bases). The CDR3 length is 15 residues. V lost 5 bases to trimming and J lost 5 bases, with 18 bases between them. Germline CDR1 is MNHEY and CDR2 is SMNVEV (reference sequence).

This clone was recorded only once. The chain uses TRBV19 and TRBJ2-2; D gene uncertain. V dropped 5 bases and J dropped 2 bases, with 9 bases sitting between them. The germline gives CDR1 LNHDA, CDR2 SQIVND (reference sequence). This CDR3 has 14 residues. CDR3 nucleotide sequence: TGTGCCAGTAGTCGGTTGGGCAACACCGGGGAGCTGTTTTTT. Translation: CASSRLGNTGELFF.

This chain uses TRBV30 with TRBJ1-1, with D possibly matching TRBD1 (6 bases). Germline V lookup: CDR1 GTSNPN, CDR2 SVGIG (reference sequence). Trimming left V 0 bases short and J 4 bases short, with 9 bases between. The CDR3 runs to 13 residues. The CDR3 loop reads CAWSVSGATEAFF. For the CDR3, the DNA is TGTGCCTGGAGTGTATCAGGGGCCACTGAAGCTTTCTTT.

This sequence joins TRBV19 and TRBJ1-2; D gene unclear. The germline V gene has CDR1 LNHDA and CDR2 SQIVND (reference sequence). Trimming removed 1 base at V and 8 bases at J, with 17 bases between. The CDR3 covers 15 residues. The CDR3, as DNA: TGTGCCAGTAGTATAGTTCGGGGTCGACGGCTCGGCTACACCTTC. It is translated as CASSIVRGRRLGYTF. The full variable domain, in which reference TRBV19 and TRBJ1-2 provide the parts outside the CDR3, is DGGITQSPKYLFRKEGQNVTLSCEQNLNHDAMYWYRQDPGQGLRLIYYSQIVNDFQKGDIAEGYSVSREKKESFPLTVTSAQKNPTAFYLCASSIVRGRRLGYTFGSGTRLTVV.

The table lists this clone with a few counts. The V call is TRBV7-9, the J call TRBJ2-1; 9 bases are shared with TRBD2. The V gene's germline CDR1 is SEHNR and CDR2 FQNEAQ (reference sequence). This CDR3 is built from 14 residues. Trimming cost V 7 bases and J 3 bases; bases outside gene matches: 4. CDR3 region: CASTLAGSYNEQFF. DNA of the CDR3: TGTGCCAGCACCCTAGCGGGAAGCTACAATGAGCAGTTCTTC.

V is TRBV27 and J is TRBJ1-2; 9 bases are a match to TRBD1. V lost 6 bases to trimming and J lost 7 bases; unmatched junction nucleotides: 12. Germline V gene data show CDR1 as MNHEY and CDR2 as SMNVEV (reference sequence). The length of the CDR3 is 15 residues. CDR3 protein: CASRPLTGGLSGYTF. Here the CDR3 DNA reads TGTGCCAGCAGGCCTCTAACAGGGGGCCTGAGTGGCTACACCTTC.

The chain employs TRBV4-1 and TRBJ2-2; no firm D call. The ends were cut back, 1 base at V and 2 bases at J, with 8 bases in the middle. This CDR3 contains 15 residues. Germline V gives CDR1 MGHRA, CDR2 YSYEKL. The CDR3 region has the DNA TGCGCCAGCAGCCAAGGCAGCCGAAACACCGGGGAGCTGTTTTTT. This sequence encodes CASSQGSRNTGELFF.

The chain recombines TRBV18 with TRBJ2-7, with 9 bases identical to TRBD1. V shed 3 bases, J shed 0 bases, and the junction held 6 bases outside the gene matches. The CDR3 is 16 amino acids. Per germline, CDR1 KGHSH and CDR2 LQKENI. The DNA of the CDR3 is TGTGCCAGCTCACCTTCTGGACAGGGGAACTCCTACGAGCAGTACTTC. Translating it yields CASSPSGQGNSYEQYF.

The chain is built from TRBV6-6 and TRBJ2-2, with D tentatively TRBD1 (6 bases). Germline V gene sequence: CDR1 MNHNY, CDR2 SVGAGI (reference sequence). The CDR3 has 15 amino acids. Trimming took 4 bases from V and 0 from J, leaving 9 bases between them. CDR3 region: CASSLQGANTGELFF. The CDR3 nucleotides are TGTGCCAGCAGTTTACAGGGCGCGAACACCGGGGAGCTGTTTTTT.

The CDR3 bases are TGTGCCTGGAGTGTACTCAGGGGGCTTGGAAACACCATATATTTT. Residues: CAWSVLRGLGNTIYF. The rearrangement links TRBV30 to TRBJ1-3; 8 bases match TRBD1. This CDR3 has 15 residues. Germline values: CDR1 GTSNPN, CDR2 SVGIG (reference sequence). Trimming took 0 bases from V and 3 from J; bases not matched to a gene: 4.

The chain carries TRBV7-2 and TRBJ1-1; D perhaps matches TRBD1 (6 bases). Between the trimmed V and J ends, which lost 5 bases and 2 bases, there was a span of 12 bases. CDR3 size: 14 residues. Germline V gives CDR1 SGHTA, CDR2 FQGNSA. CDR3 sequence (DNA): TGTGCCAGCAGCCCAAGACAGGTTAACACTGAAGCTTTCTTT. This sequence encodes CASSPRQVNTEAFF.

The chain couples TRBV28 to TRBJ1-4; D is unresolved. This CDR3 has 13 residues. Germline V gene sequence: CDR1 MDHEN, CDR2 SYDVKM. With 5 bases removed from V and 7 bases from J, the gap between germline ends came to 11 bases. In nucleotides, the CDR3 is TGTGCCAGCAGTAGGGCCGCGCTTGAAAAACTGTTTTTT. The encoded protein is CASSRAALEKLFF.

The rearrangement links TRBV9 to TRBJ1-1; TRBD1 might be the D (5 bases). This CDR3 is built from 13 residues. Trimming stripped 4 bases from V and 8 bases from J, with 15 bases between. Germline-derived CDR1 and CDR2 are SGDLS and YYNGEE. The CDR3 region is CASSPERGSEAFF. CDR3 nucleotides: TGTGCCAGCAGCCCCGAACGGGGCTCCGAAGCTTTCTTT.

CDR3 amino acids: CASSQDRGQPQHF. The DNA of the CDR3 is TGCGCCAGCAGCCAAGATAGAGGTCAGCCCCAGCATTTT. V and J are TRBV4-3 and TRBJ1-5; D is unclear. From germline, CDR1 is LGHNA and CDR2 YSLEER. Trimming removed 0 bases at V and 6 bases at J, with 6 bases between. The CDR3 is made up of 13 amino acids.

The CDR3 DNA reads as TGTGCCAGCAGCATATCTAACCAGGGGGCAGGCTATGGCTACACCTTC. This codes for CASSISNQGAGYGYTF. This chain connects TRBV25-1 to TRBJ1-2; 8 bases align to TRBD1. This CDR3 has 16 amino acids. V gave up 6 bases and J gave up 4 bases; unmatched junction bases: 13. Germline values: CDR1 MGHDK, CDR2 SYGVNS.

The V call is TRBV7-8, the J call TRBJ1-1, with D perhaps matching TRBD1 (6 bases). Germline-derived CDR1 and CDR2 are SGHVS and FQNEAQ. V dropped 5 bases and J dropped 1 base, with 20 bases sitting between them. This CDR3 comprises 17 residues. CDR3 residues: CASSAQVINRANTEAFF. CDR3 DNA sequence: TGTGCCAGCAGCGCCCAGGTTATTAACAGGGCGAACACTGAAGCTTTCTTT. Based on the CDR3 plus reference TRBV7-8 and TRBJ1-1, the full variable domain is GAGVSQSPRYKVAKRGQDVALRCDPISGHVSLFWYQQALGQGPEFLTYFQNEAQLDKSGLPSDRFFAERPEGSVSTLKIQRTQQEDSAVYLCASSAQVINRANTEAFFGQGTRLTVV.

The J gene is TRBJ1-2, the V gene TRBV5-1; D may be TRBD1 (5 bases). The V end lost 3 bases, the J end lost 2 bases, and 14 bases lay between the germline ends. There are 15 residues in the CDR3. The V gene's germline CDR1 is SGHRS and CDR2 YFSETQ. The CDR3 reads CASSWAGTQNYGYTF. The CDR3 nucleotides read TGCGCCAGCAGCTGGGCCGGGACGCAGAACTATGGCTACACCTTC.